This T cell receptor (beta chain) was captured in a study of blood T cell repertoires in COVID-19. TCRdb's copy holds only in-frame clones and misses some; the assay was immunoSEQ multiplex PCR. The repertoire holds tens of thousands of clones, about 86% seen once, with 24% in the top ten. Losses at the gene ends were 4 bases for V and 6 bases for J; bases not matched to a gene: 5. The germline CDR1 and CDR2 sequences are SGDLS and YYNGEE. The CDR3 is 13 amino acids. The sequence derives from a human donor with acute or convalescent COVID-19. The donor label of this sample is uncertain. The chain joins TRBV9 to TRBJ2-7; 9 bases agree with TRBD1. The specimen was peripheral blood. CDR3 sequence (DNA): TGTGCCAGCAGCCATCGGACAGGGGCCGAGCAGTACTTC. Protein product: CASSHRTGAEQYF.